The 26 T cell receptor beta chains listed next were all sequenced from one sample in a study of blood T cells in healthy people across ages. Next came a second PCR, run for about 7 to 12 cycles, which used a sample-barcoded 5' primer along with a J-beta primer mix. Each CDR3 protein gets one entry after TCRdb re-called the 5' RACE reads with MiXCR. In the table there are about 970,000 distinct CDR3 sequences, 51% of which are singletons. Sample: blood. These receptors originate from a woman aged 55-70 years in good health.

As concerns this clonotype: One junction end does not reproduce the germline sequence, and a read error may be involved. CDR3 protein: CASSYLASGANALTF. The CDR3 DNA is TGTGCCAGCAGTTACCTCGCCTCTGGGGCCAACGCCCTGACTTTC. The genes are TRBV6-6 and TRBJ2-6; D might be TRBD1 (5 bases). Germline assignment: CDR1 MNHNY and CDR2 SVGAGI (reference sequence). The CDR3 is 15 amino acids.

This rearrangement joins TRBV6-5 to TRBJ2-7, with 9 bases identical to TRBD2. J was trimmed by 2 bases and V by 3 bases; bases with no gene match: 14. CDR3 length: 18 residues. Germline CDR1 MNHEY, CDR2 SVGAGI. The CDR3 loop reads CASSYGVVMTSGTYEQYF. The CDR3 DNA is TGTGCCAGCAGTTATGGGGTGGTGATGACTAGCGGAACCTACGAGCAGTACTTC.

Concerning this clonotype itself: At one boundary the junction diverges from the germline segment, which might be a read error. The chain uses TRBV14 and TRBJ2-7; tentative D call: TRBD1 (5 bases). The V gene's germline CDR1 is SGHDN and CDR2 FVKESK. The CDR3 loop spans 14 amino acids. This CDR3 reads CVSSQASLAGPQYF. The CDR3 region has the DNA TGTGTCAGCAGCCAAGCTTCCTTGGCAGGGCCCCAGTACTTC.

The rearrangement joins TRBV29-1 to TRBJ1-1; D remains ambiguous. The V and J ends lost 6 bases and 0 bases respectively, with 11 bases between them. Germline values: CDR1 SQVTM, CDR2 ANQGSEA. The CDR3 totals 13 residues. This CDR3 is CSVQTPMNTEAFF. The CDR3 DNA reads TGCAGCGTGCAGACACCCATGAACACTGAAGCTTTCTTT.

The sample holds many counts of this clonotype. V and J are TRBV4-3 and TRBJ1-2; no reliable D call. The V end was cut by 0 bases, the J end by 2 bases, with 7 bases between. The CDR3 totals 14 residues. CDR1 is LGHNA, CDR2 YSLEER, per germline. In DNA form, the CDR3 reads TGCGCCAGCAGCCAAGAGGGCAGAAACTATGGCTACACCTTC. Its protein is CASSQEGRNYGYTF.

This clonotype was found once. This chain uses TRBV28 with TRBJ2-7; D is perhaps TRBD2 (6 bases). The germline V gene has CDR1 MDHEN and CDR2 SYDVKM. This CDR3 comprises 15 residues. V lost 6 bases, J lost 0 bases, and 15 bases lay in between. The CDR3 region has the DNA TGTGCCAGCAGACCGCCGGGACTTTTCTCCTACGAGCAGTACTTC. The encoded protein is CASRPPGLFSYEQYF.

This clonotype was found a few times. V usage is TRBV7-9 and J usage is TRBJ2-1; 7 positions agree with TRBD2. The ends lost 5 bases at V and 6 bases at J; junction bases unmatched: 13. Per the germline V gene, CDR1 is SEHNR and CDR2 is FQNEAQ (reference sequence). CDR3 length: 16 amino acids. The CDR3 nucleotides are TGTGCCAGCAGCCCTGAATGGCGGGAGTCCGGCAATGAGCAGTTCTTC. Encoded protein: CASSPEWRESGNEQFF.

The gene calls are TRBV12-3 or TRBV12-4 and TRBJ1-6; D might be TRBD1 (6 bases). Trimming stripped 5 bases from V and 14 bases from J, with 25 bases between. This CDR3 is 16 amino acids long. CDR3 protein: CASSTTLTGLIGALHF. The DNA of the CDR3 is TGTGCCAGCAGTACCACGTTAACAGGGCTAATTGGCGCCCTCCACTTT.

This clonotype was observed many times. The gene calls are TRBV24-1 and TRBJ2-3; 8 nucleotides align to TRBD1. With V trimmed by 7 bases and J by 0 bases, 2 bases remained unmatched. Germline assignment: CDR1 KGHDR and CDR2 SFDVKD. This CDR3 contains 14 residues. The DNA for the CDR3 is TGTGCCACCAGGAGACAGGGGAGCACAGATACGCAGTATTTT. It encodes CATRRQGSTDTQYF.

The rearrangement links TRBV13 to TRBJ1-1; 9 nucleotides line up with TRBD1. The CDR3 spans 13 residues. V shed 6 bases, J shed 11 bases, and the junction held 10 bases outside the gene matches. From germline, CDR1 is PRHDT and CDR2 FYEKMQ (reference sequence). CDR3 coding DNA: TGTGCCAGCAGTGGTTTCCGACAGGGGGGTGCTTTCTTT. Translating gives CASSGFRQGGAFF.

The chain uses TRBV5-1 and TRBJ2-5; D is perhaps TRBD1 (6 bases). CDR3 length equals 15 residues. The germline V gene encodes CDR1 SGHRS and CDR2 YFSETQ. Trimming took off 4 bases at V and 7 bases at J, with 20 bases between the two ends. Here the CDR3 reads CASSTSGTRRGTQYF. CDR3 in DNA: TGCGCCAGCAGCACGTCCGGGACAAGGCGAGGGACCCAGTACTTC. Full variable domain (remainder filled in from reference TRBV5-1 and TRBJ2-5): KAGVTQTPRYLIKTRGQQVTLSCSPISGHRSVSWYQQTPGQGLQFLFEYFSETQRNKGNFPGRFSGRQFSNSRSEMNVSTLELGDSALYLCASSTSGTRRGTQYFGPGTRLLVL.

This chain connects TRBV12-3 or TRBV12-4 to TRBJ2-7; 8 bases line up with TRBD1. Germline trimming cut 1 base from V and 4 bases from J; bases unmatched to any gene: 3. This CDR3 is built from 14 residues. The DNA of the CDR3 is TGTGCCAGCAGTTTAGATAGGACAGGGTACGAGCAGTACTTC. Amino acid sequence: CASSLDRTGYEQYF.

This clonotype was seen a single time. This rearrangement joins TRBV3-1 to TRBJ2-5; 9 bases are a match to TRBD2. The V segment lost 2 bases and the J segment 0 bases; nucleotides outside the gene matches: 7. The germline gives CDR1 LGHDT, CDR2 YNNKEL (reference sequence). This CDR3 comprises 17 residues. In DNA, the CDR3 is TGTGCCAGCAGCCAATTTGGGCTAGCGGGATACCAAGAGACCCAGTACTTC. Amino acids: CASSQFGLAGYQETQYF.

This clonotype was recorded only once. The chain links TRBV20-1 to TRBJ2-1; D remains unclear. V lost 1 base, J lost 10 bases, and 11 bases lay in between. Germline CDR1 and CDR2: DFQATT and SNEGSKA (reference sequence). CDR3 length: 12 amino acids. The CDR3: CSARAPTKEQFF. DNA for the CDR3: TGCAGTGCTAGAGCCCCAACCAAAGAGCAGTTCTTC.

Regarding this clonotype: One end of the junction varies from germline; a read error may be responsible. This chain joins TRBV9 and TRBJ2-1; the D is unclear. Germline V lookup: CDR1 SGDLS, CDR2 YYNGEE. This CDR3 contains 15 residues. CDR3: CASSAKDLLSNEQFF. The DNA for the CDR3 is TGTGCCAGCAGCGCTAAGGACCTTCTTAGCAATGAGCAGTTTTTC.

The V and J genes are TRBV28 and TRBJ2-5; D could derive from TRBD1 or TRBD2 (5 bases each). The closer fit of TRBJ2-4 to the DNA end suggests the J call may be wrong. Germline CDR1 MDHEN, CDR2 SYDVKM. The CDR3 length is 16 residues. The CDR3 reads CASSSRTGTVQVIQYF. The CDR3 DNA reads TGTGCCAGCAGCTCACGGACCGGGACGGTCCAAGTCATTCAGTACTTC.

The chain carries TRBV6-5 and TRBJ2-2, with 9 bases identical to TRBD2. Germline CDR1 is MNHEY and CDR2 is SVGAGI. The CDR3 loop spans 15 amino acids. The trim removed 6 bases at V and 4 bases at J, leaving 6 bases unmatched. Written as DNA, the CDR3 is TGTGCCAGCAGGGATTTAGCGGGAGTCACCGGGGAGCTGTTTTTT. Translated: CASRDLAGVTGELFF.

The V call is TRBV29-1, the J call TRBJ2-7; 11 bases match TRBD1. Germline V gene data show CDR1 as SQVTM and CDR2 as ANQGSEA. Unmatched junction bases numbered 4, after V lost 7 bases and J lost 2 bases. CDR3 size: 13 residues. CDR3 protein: CSASGQGAYEQYF. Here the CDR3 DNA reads TGCAGCGCTTCGGGACAGGGGGCCTACGAGCAGTACTTC.

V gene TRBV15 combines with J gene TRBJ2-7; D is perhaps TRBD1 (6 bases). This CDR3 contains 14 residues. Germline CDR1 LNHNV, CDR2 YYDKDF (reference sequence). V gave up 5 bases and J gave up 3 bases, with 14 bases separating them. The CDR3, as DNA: TGTGCCACCAGCGAGACAGGAGGACTCTACGAGCAGTACTTC. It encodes CATSETGGLYEQYF. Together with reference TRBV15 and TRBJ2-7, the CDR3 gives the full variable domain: DAMVIQNPRYQVTQFGKPVTLSCSQTLNHNVMYWYQQKSSQAPKLLFHYYDKDFNNEADTPDNFQSRRPNTSFCFLDIRSPGLGDTAMYLCATSETGGLYEQYFGPGTRLTVT.

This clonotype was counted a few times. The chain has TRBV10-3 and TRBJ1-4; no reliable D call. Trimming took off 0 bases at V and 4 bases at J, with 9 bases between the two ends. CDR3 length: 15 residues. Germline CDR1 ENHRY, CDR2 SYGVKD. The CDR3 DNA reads TGTGCCATCAGTGAGTCGATGGCCATTAATGAAAAACTGTTTTTT. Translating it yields CAISESMAINEKLFF.

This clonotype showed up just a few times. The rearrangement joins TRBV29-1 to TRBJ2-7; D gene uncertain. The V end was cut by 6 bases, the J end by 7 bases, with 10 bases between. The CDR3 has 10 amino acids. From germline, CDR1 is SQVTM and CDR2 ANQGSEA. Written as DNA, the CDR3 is TGCAGCGTCCGGTTGGGGGAGCAGTACTTC. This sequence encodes CSVRLGEQYF.

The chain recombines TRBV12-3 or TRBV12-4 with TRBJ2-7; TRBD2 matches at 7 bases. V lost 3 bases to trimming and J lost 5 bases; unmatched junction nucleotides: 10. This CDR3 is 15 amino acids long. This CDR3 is CASSFELARPHEQYF. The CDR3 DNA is TGTGCCAGCAGTTTCGAACTAGCGCGACCCCACGAGCAGTACTTC.

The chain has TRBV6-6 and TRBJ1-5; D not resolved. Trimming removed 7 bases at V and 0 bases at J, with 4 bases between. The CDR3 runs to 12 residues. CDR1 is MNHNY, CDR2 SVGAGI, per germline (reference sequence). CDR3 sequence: CASTHSNQPQHF. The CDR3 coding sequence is TGTGCCAGCACCCATAGCAATCAGCCCCAGCATTTT.

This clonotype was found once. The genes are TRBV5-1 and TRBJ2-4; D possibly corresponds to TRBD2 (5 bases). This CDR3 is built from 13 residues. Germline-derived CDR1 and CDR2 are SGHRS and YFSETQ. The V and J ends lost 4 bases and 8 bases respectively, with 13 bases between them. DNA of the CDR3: TGCGCCAGCAGCAACGTCCGGGAAGACATTCAGTACTTC. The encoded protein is CASSNVREDIQYF.

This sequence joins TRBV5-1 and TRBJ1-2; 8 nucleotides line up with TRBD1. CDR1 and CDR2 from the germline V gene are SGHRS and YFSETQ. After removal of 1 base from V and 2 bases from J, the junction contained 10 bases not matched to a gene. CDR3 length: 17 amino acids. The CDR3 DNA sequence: TGCGCCAGCAGCTTGTCGCCGGACAGGGCCTCAAACTATGGCTACACCTTC. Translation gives CASSLSPDRASNYGYTF.

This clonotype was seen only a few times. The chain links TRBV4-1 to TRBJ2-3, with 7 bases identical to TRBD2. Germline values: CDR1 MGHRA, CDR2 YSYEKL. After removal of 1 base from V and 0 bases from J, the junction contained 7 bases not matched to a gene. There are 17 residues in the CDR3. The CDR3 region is CASSQGFSSGSTDTQYF. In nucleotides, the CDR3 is TGCGCCAGCAGCCAAGGATTTTCTAGCGGTAGCACAGATACGCAGTATTTT.